This entry lists 27 T cell receptor beta chains sequenced from one sample in a study of T-cell memory formation after mild COVID-19. In TCRdb, the 5' RACE reads were re-called with MiXCR into one record per CDR3 protein. The sample lists some 450,000 distinct CDR3 sequences; 18% were seen once. Sequencing was done on a sample of PBMCs or a T cell subset sorted from them (not recorded which). Receptors originate from a man aged 18 to 29 who had mild COVID-19 (a few samples of this study predate the infection). Cell type and time point are not known.

This clonotype occurred a few times. This chain links TRBV12-3 or TRBV12-4 with TRBJ1-1, with D possibly TRBD1 on 5 matching bases. CDR3 length equals 13 residues. Trimming removed 8 bases from V and 0 bases from J, with 10 bases in between. The CDR3 here is CASFGGVNTEAFF. The CDR3, as DNA: TGTGCCAGCTTTGGGGGGGTGAACACTGAAGCTTTCTTT.

The table lists this clonotype with a few counts. V usage is TRBV6-1 and J usage is TRBJ2-2; D is undetermined. Germline-derived CDR1 and CDR2 are MNHNS and SASEGT. The CDR3 runs to 14 residues. V dropped 7 bases and J dropped 8 bases, with 17 bases sitting between them. CDR3 in amino acids: CASMLGPAEGELFF. The CDR3 bases are TGTGCCAGCATGTTAGGACCTGCTGAAGGGGAGCTGTTTTTT.

Only a few counts were recorded for this clonotype. The chain links TRBV4-3 to TRBJ1-2; D not certain. The V gene's germline CDR1 is LGHNA and CDR2 YSLEER. The CDR3 contains 15 residues. V lost 3 bases and J 8 bases, leaving 19 bases between the germline ends. CDR3 sequence reads: CASSQDLVGLGGYTF. The CDR3 nucleotides read TGCGCCAGCAGCCAGGACTTAGTCGGGCTGGGCGGCTACACCTTC.

The chain employs TRBV20-1 and TRBJ1-5; no clear D. Deletions cut 6 bases from V and 0 bases from J, with 15 bases between. The CDR3 is made up of 15 amino acids. Per germline, CDR1 DFQATT and CDR2 SNEGSKA (reference sequence). The CDR3 loop reads CSAPGRLYSNQPQHF. CDR3 DNA sequence: TGCAGTGCACCAGGACGGCTCTATAGCAATCAGCCCCAGCATTTT.

This rearrangement joins TRBV5-1 to TRBJ2-7, with D unresolved. Trimming took 5 bases from V and 0 from J, leaving 15 bases between them. CDR1 is SGHRS and CDR2 is YFSETQ in the germline V gene. This CDR3 comprises 15 residues. CDR3 sequence (DNA): TGCGCCAGCAGTTCATCGGGCCGGAGCTCCTACGAGCAGTACTTC. Translation: CASSSSGRSSYEQYF.

This chain connects TRBV7-6 to TRBJ1-1, with TRBD1 as a possible D gene (5 bases). V was shortened by 5 bases and J by 1 base, with 14 bases between the two germline ends. Germline-derived CDR1 and CDR2 are SGHVS and FNYEAQ. This CDR3 has 15 amino acids. This CDR3 reads CASSPSGTPNTEAFF. CDR3 sequence (DNA): TGTGCCAGCAGCCCATCCGGGACCCCGAACACTGAAGCTTTCTTT.

This clonotype turned up a few times. The J gene is TRBJ2-7, the V gene TRBV4-3; a weak D match, TRBD1 (7 bases). Trimming left V 3 bases short and J 3 bases short, with 21 bases between. From germline, CDR1 is LGHNA and CDR2 YSLEER. This CDR3 comprises 17 residues. CDR3 loop: CASSQYGGTDGIYEQYF. The CDR3 nucleotides are TGCGCCAGCAGCCAGTATGGAGGGACAGACGGCATCTACGAGCAGTACTTC.

This clonotype was found a few times. The chain combines TRBV6-5 with TRBJ1-1; possibly TRBD1 for D (5 bases). V gave up 11 bases and J gave up 0 bases, with 13 bases separating them. Germline values: CDR1 MNHEY, CDR2 SVGAGI. This CDR3 spans 13 amino acids. The chain's CDR3 is CAALGTVNTEAFF. CDR3 nucleotides: TGTGCCGCACTCGGGACGGTGAACACTGAAGCTTTCTTT.

This sequence joins TRBV4-1 and TRBJ1-5; the match to TRBD1 covers 9 bases. The V gene's germline CDR1 is MGHRA and CDR2 YSYEKL. The V gene end was trimmed by 3 bases and the J gene end by 7 bases; junction bases not matched to a gene: 4. The CDR3 is made up of 14 amino acids. CDR3 in amino acids: CASSQGQGFQPQHF. DNA of the CDR3: TGCGCCAGCAGCCAGGGACAGGGTTTCCAGCCCCAGCATTTT.

This clonotype was counted only a few times. This chain uses TRBV12-3 or TRBV12-4 with TRBJ2-4, with D perhaps matching TRBD1 (5 bases). The CDR3 runs to 16 residues. The V and J ends lost 2 bases and 5 bases respectively, with 16 bases between them. The CDR3 protein is CASSLYGALAQNIQYF. The CDR3 DNA reads as TGTGCCAGCAGTTTATATGGGGCGCTTGCCCAAAACATTCAGTACTTC.

This clonotype has only a few counts. This chain links TRBV2 with TRBJ1-1; D unclear. The germline V and J ends were trimmed by 6 bases and 2 bases, with 19 bases remaining between them. From germline, CDR1 is SNHLY and CDR2 FYNNEI. This CDR3 has 16 residues. The CDR3 region has the DNA TGTGCCAGCAGCACACTAGGAGGTCGGCTAAACACTGAAGCTTTCTTT. Protein product: CASSTLGGRLNTEAFF.

The chain joins TRBV24-1 to TRBJ1-2; D not resolved. V was cut by 6 bases and J by 0 bases, with 10 bases left in between. CDR1 is KGHDR and CDR2 is SFDVKD in the germline V gene. This CDR3 region has 14 residues. The CDR3 DNA reads as TGTGCCACCAGTCAACCAGGATCTAACTATGGCTACACCTTC. Amino acid sequence: CATSQPGSNYGYTF.

The chain couples TRBV6-5 to TRBJ2-2; the D gene could be TRBD1 or TRBD2 (5 bases each). V was clipped by 2 bases and J by 5 bases, with 15 bases between them. Germline CDR1 and CDR2: MNHEY and SVGAGI. The CDR3 is 16 residues long. This chain's CDR3 is CASSYPRGGSTGELFF. The CDR3, as DNA: TGTGCCAGCAGTTACCCCCGGGGCGGATCTACCGGGGAGCTGTTTTTT.

The chain uses TRBV7-6 and TRBJ1-4; unclear D gene. CDR1 is SGHVS, CDR2 FNYEAQ, per germline. CDR3 length: 16 amino acids. The germline V and J ends were trimmed by 4 bases and 7 bases, with 19 bases remaining between them. CDR3 sequence reads: CASSSMAGKSTEKLFF. DNA for the CDR3: TGTGCCAGCAGCTCAATGGCCGGGAAATCGACTGAAAAACTGTTTTTT.

This clonotype was counted ten times or more. The V gene is TRBV29-1, the J gene TRBJ2-3, with 8 positions matching TRBD2. Germline V gene sequence: CDR1 SQVTM, CDR2 ANQGSEA. The CDR3 length is 15 residues. The V and J ends lost 2 bases and 6 bases, in that order; junction bases with no gene match: 10. This CDR3 reads CSVERAGGASDTQYF. The CDR3 nucleotides are TGCAGCGTTGAAAGGGCCGGGGGGGCATCTGATACGCAGTATTTT.

This clonotype was seen a handful of times. The chain combines TRBV7-2 with TRBJ2-3; possibly TRBD2 for D (6 bases). The CDR3 extends over 17 amino acids. Germline loops: CDR1 SGHTA, CDR2 FQGNSA. V was cut by 1 base and J by 1 base, with 15 bases left in between. CDR3 sequence reads: CASSLVSSATRTDTQYF. DNA of the CDR3: TGTGCCAGCAGCTTAGTTTCTAGCGCGACGCGCACAGATACGCAGTATTTT.

A few counts support this clonotype. This sequence joins TRBV27 and TRBJ1-1; D call uncertain. This CDR3 is built from 15 residues. Germline CDR1 MNHEY, CDR2 SMNVEV (reference sequence). Trimming removed 5 bases at V and 1 base at J, with 14 bases between. The DNA for the CDR3 is TGTGCCAGCAGTCCTTTGGGGAGGAAGAACACTGAAGCTTTCTTT. Amino acid sequence: CASSPLGRKNTEAFF.

This clonotype was seen a few times. J is TRBJ2-6 and V is TRBV24-1; TRBD1 matches 10 bases. Trimming took 9 bases from V and 0 from J; bases not matched to a gene: 7. The CDR3 is made up of 17 amino acids. Germline V gene data show CDR1 as KGHDR and CDR2 as SFDVKD. CDR3 in DNA: TGTGCCACCTTTACCGGGACAGGGGACTCTGGGGCCAACGTCCTGACTTTC. This encodes CATFTGTGDSGANVLTF.

CDR3 in amino acids: CASSGSGTGVETQYF. CDR3 bases: TGTGCCAGCAGCGGCAGTGGGACAGGGGTAGAGACCCAGTACTTC. The chain uses TRBV3-1 and TRBJ2-5; 10 nucleotides align to TRBD1. In germline, CDR1 is LGHDT, CDR2 YNNKEL (reference sequence). V dropped 5 bases and J dropped 4; count of bases not matched to a gene: 7. The CDR3 runs to 15 residues.

In this sample, this clonotype turned up a few times. V is TRBV9 and J is TRBJ2-1; tentatively, D is TRBD1 or TRBD2 (5 bases each). Germline CDR1 and CDR2: SGDLS and YYNGEE. CDR3 length: 14 amino acids. The ends were cut back, 1 base at V and 7 bases at J, with 12 bases in the middle. CDR3 sequence reads: CASSVSWGNNEQFF. CDR3 nucleotides: TGTGCCAGCAGCGTATCCTGGGGGAATAATGAGCAGTTCTTC.

The chain joins TRBV7-2 to TRBJ2-5; either TRBD1 or TRBD2 may supply D (5 bases each). The CDR3 length is 16 residues. CDR1 SGHTA and CDR2 FQGNSA come from the germline V gene. V lost 3 bases and J 5 bases, leaving 19 bases between the germline ends. The CDR3 bases are TGTGCCAGCAGCTTCTCTCTAGGGTGGGACCTGGAGACCCAGTACTTC. The encoded protein is CASSFSLGWDLETQYF.

This rearrangement joins TRBV4-1 to TRBJ1-6, with D hard to call. Per the germline V gene, CDR1 is MGHRA and CDR2 is YSYEKL. V shed 0 bases and J shed 13 bases, with 16 bases lying between them. CDR3 length: 15 residues. As DNA, the CDR3 is TGCGCCAGCAGCCAAGATGTCAGTTGGGGAAATCCCCTCCACTTT. It codes for CASSQDVSWGNPLHF.

This clonotype turned up a few times. This rearrangement joins TRBV11-2 to TRBJ1-1, with D possibly matching TRBD1 (5 bases). The V and J ends lost 5 bases and 4 bases respectively, with 14 bases between them. Germline V gives CDR1 SGHAT, CDR2 FQNNGV. This CDR3 contains 14 residues. The CDR3 sequence: CASSLRGVSTEAFF. The DNA of the CDR3 is TGTGCCAGCAGCCTCCGGGGGGTAAGCACTGAAGCTTTCTTT.

This clonotype was seen a few times. The rearrangement joins TRBV12-3 or TRBV12-4 to TRBJ1-2, with D perhaps TRBD1 (5 bases). V was clipped by 6 bases and J by 2 bases, with 13 bases between them. CDR3 size: 14 residues. The CDR3 DNA follows: TGTGCCAGCAGAAAAATGGGGGGGAACTATGGCTACACCTTC. Its protein is CASRKMGGNYGYTF.

As regards this clonotype: Compared with germline, one end of the junction differs, possibly owing to a read error. This chain joins TRBV27 and TRBJ1-6; D gene uncertain. Germline CDR1 reads MNHEY; CDR2 reads SMNVEV (reference sequence). CDR3 length equals 14 residues. The CDR3 sequence is CASSLWGGNSPLNF. CDR3 coding DNA: TGTGCCAGCAGTTTGTGGGGTGGAAATTCACCCCTCAACTTT.

This clonotype occurred a few times. The chain couples TRBV6-2 or TRBV6-3 to TRBJ2-2; tentatively, D is TRBD2 (5 bases). The germline V gene encodes CDR1 MNHEY and CDR2 SVGEGT. V lost 8 bases to trimming and J lost 0 bases, with 10 bases between them. There are 14 residues in the CDR3. This chain's CDR3 is CASDRGTNTGELFF. The CDR3 bases are TGTGCCAGCGACCGAGGGACGAACACCGGGGAGCTGTTTTTT.

This clonotype was seen repeatedly, ten times or more. V gene TRBV30 combines with J gene TRBJ2-1, with TRBD2 identical over 7 bases. The germline V gene has CDR1 GTSNPN and CDR2 SVGIG (reference sequence). V shed 0 bases, J shed 7 bases, and the junction held 9 bases outside the gene matches. The CDR3 has 15 amino acids. The CDR3 here is CAWSVPSGLGNEQFF. Here the CDR3 DNA reads TGTGCCTGGAGTGTCCCTAGCGGACTGGGGAATGAGCAGTTCTTC.